Below are 4 T cell receptor beta chains sequenced from a single sample in a study of control samples from healthy donors and cancer patients (dated by TCRdb to the early 2020s). The protocol used for the library was the immunoSEQ multiplex PCR assay. Here the immuneACCESS table is served through TCRdb, limited to in-frame sequences with V and J called. Missing clones are a known gap in these copies; in checked studies unresolved V genes cover under half, and the rest lacks a known reason. This sample lists more than 10,000 clones; approximately 93% were detected once. The top ten hold about an eighth of the sample. Sequences were obtained from PBMCs. The receptors come from an elderly man with lung cancer.

The chain has TRBV11-2 and TRBJ2-2, with 7 bases lining up with TRBD1. The CDR3 consists of 15 residues. The V and J ends lost 7 bases and 5 bases, in that order; junction bases with no gene match: 10. Germline V gene sequence: CDR1 SGHAT, CDR2 FQNNGV. CDR3 in amino acids: CASIKKTGWTGELFF. The CDR3 DNA sequence: TGTGCCAGCATCAAAAAGACAGGGTGGACCGGGGAGCTGTTTTTT.

The chain carries TRBV5-6 and TRBJ2-2; 9 bases are a match to TRBD1. CDR3 length equals 14 residues. J gave up 2 bases and V 5 bases, and 1 base lay outside the gene matches. In germline, CDR1 is SGHDT, CDR2 YYEEEE. The CDR3 DNA reads as TGTGCCAGCAGGGGACAGGGAAACACCGGGGAGCTGTTTTTT. It is translated as CASRGQGNTGELFF.

As to this clone: The DNA is left out, because the CDR3 cannot be placed on it with certainty; the CDR3 is given as TCRdb lists it. The chain uses TRBV9 and TRBJ1-2. Germline-derived CDR1 and CDR2 are SGDLS and YYNGEE. Counting both end residues, the CDR3 totals 11 amino acids. The CDR3 here is CASSVGGGITF.

This chain uses TRBV19 with TRBJ1-5; TRBD1 agrees at 8 bases. V was clipped by 7 bases and J by 5 bases; unmatched bases: 13. The germline CDR1 and CDR2 sequences are LNHDA and SQIVND (reference sequence). This CDR3 contains 16 residues. CDR3 sequence reads: CASKDRGDYTHQPQHF. The CDR3 DNA sequence: TGTGCCAGTAAAGACAGGGGAGATTATACCCATCAGCCCCAGCATTTT.